A single sample gave rise to the 17 T cell receptor beta chains below, sequenced in a study of metastatic and nonmetastatic thyroid tumors. Each patient went into thyroid surgery without having received any treatment. TCRdb re-called the PCR reads via MiXCR. In the table there are 35,000 to 55,000 clones, approximately 26% of which are singletons. Sequencing was performed on blood. The receptors here all came from a male donor with papillary thyroid cancer or a benign thyroid nodule (not recorded which). Some clones in this sample may be carry-over from other donors' samples.

This clone was detected only a few times. This rearrangement joins TRBV20-1 to TRBJ2-1, with 8 bases lining up with TRBD2. The CDR3 extends over 15 amino acids. CDR1 is DFQATT, CDR2 SNEGSKA, per germline (reference sequence). V dropped 5 bases and J dropped 6; count of bases not matched to a gene: 12. The CDR3 nucleotides are TGCAGTGCTCGCGACGGGACTAGAATCAGCAATGAGCAGTTCTTC. This codes for CSARDGTRISNEQFF.

At least ten counts were recorded for this clone. J is TRBJ2-2 and V is TRBV9, with 8 bases aligning to TRBD1. The germline CDR1 and CDR2 sequences are SGDLS and YYNGEE. CDR3 length equals 15 residues. Germline trimming cut 5 bases from V and 4 bases from J; bases unmatched to any gene: 7. DNA of the CDR3: TGTGCCAGCAGACTTGACAGGGGTCGCACCGGGGAGCTGTTTTTT. Residues: CASRLDRGRTGELFF.

This rearrangement joins TRBV28 to TRBJ2-2, with D perhaps matching TRBD1 (5 bases). The CDR3 contains 14 residues. The germline CDR1 and CDR2 sequences are MDHEN and SYDVKM. V lost 6 bases to trimming and J lost 8 bases, with 16 bases between them. The CDR3 DNA reads as TGTGCCAGCAGCCGGACAACCCCTGTGGGGGAGCTGTTTTTT. It encodes CASSRTTPVGELFF.

The J gene is TRBJ2-7, the V gene TRBV2, with D unresolved. CDR3 length: 13 amino acids. Germline V CDR1 and CDR2: SNHLY, FYNNEI. The V end was cut by 8 bases, the J end by 0 bases, with 11 bases between. The CDR3 is CASQQIFSYEQYF. The CDR3 DNA reads TGTGCCAGCCAACAAATCTTCTCCTACGAGCAGTACTTC.

This clone was detected ten times or more. The chain is built from TRBV6-1 and TRBJ2-1; 10 nucleotides align to TRBD2. CDR3 length: 14 amino acids. CDR1 MNHNS and CDR2 SASEGT come from the germline V gene. Trimming took 5 bases from V and 9 from J; bases not matched to a gene: 7. CDR3 in amino acids: CASSLGLARGEQFF. In nucleotides, the CDR3 is TGTGCCAGCAGTTTGGGACTAGCGAGAGGTGAGCAGTTCTTC.

Only a few counts were recorded for this clone. This chain joins TRBV6-1 and TRBJ2-1; 10 bases are shared with TRBD2. The CDR3 has 15 residues. J was trimmed by 6 bases and V by 3 bases; bases with no gene match: 5. CDR1 is MNHNS and CDR2 is SASEGT in the germline V gene. The CDR3 reads CASSEEASGGNEQFF. DNA of the CDR3: TGTGCCAGCAGTGAGGAGGCTAGCGGGGGCAATGAGCAGTTCTTC.

This clone has a count of ten or more. The chain combines TRBV5-1 with TRBJ2-7; unclear D gene. The germline V gene encodes CDR1 SGHRS and CDR2 YFSETQ. This CDR3 has 14 residues. V was shortened by 2 bases and J by 0 bases, with 9 bases between the two germline ends. The CDR3 here is CASSLSATSYEQYF. The CDR3 nucleotides read TGCGCCAGCAGCTTATCGGCTACCTCCTACGAGCAGTACTTC.

The rearrangement uses TRBV7-9 and TRBJ1-4; D gene uncertain. Germline V lookup: CDR1 SEHNR, CDR2 FQNEAQ (reference sequence). Trimming removed 0 bases from V and 6 bases from J, with 8 bases in between. This CDR3 is built from 14 residues. For the CDR3, the DNA is TGTGCCAGCAGCTTAGCGGGCTTCGATGAAAAACTGTTTTTT. Its translation is CASSLAGFDEKLFF.

This clone was picked up a small number of times. The chain combines TRBV6-1 with TRBJ2-7; either TRBD1 or TRBD2 may supply D (6 bases each). Trimming left V 1 base short and J 6 bases short, with 13 bases between. The CDR3 runs to 14 residues. Germline lookup yields CDR1 MNHNS and CDR2 SASEGT. The chain's CDR3 is CASSEVIGGLEQYF. The CDR3 nucleotides are TGTGCCAGCAGTGAAGTCATTGGGGGGCTCGAGCAGTACTTC.

CDR3 protein: CASSDRQLPYEQYF. CDR3 nucleotide sequence: TGTGCCAGCAGCGACAGACAGCTACCCTACGAGCAGTACTTC. The rearrangement uses TRBV11-3 and TRBJ2-7; a possible D gene is TRBD1 (5 bases). Germline values: CDR1 SGHNT, CDR2 YENEEA. V was cut by 5 bases and J by 2 bases, with 13 bases left in between. This CDR3 spans 14 amino acids.

The chain has TRBV19 and TRBJ2-7, with D hard to call. Between the trimmed V and J ends, which lost 5 bases and 4 bases, there was a span of 6 bases. CDR3 length: 11 residues. Germline V gene data show CDR1 as LNHDA and CDR2 as SQIVND (reference sequence). CDR3 loop: CASSDEYEQYF. The CDR3 bases are TGTGCCAGTAGTGATGAATACGAGCAGTACTTC.

The chain couples TRBV28 to TRBJ1-2; D gene uncertain. Germline-derived CDR1 and CDR2 are MDHEN and SYDVKM. The CDR3 has 12 amino acids. Trimming took 4 bases from V and 2 from J, leaving 5 bases between them. For the CDR3, the DNA is TGTGCCAGCAGTTACCTGAACTATGGCTACACCTTC. It encodes CASSYLNYGYTF.

This clone was counted ten times or more. CDR3 amino acids: CASSPEDIHYTEAFF. CDR3 sequence (DNA): TGTGCCAGCAGCCCGGAGGACATCCACTACACTGAAGCTTTCTTT. The J gene is TRBJ1-1, the V gene TRBV5-5; a weak D match, TRBD1 (5 bases). V gave up 4 bases and J gave up 3 bases, with 16 bases separating them. Germline CDR1 is SGHKS and CDR2 is YYEKEE (reference sequence). CDR3 length: 15 residues.

This clone came up many times. The chain uses TRBV9 and TRBJ2-3; TRBD1 matches at 9 bases. Losses at the gene ends were 3 bases for V and 14 bases for J; bases not matched to a gene: 10. CDR3 length equals 13 residues. Germline assignment: CDR1 SGDLS and CDR2 YYNGEE. In nucleotides, the CDR3 is TGTGCCAGCAGCGCCCAAACAGGGGGCGAGCGGTATTTT. Protein sequence: CASSAQTGGERYF. Full variable domain (missing parts from reference TRBV9 and TRBJ2-3): DSGVTQTPKHLITATGQRVTLRCSPRSGDLSVYWYQQSLDQGLQFLIQYYNGEERAKGNILERFSAQQFPDLHSELNLSSLELGDSALYFCASSAQTGGERYFGPGTRLTVL.

By sample share, this clone is medium-sized. V usage is TRBV4-2 and J usage is TRBJ1-2; TRBD1 matches 8 bases. The CDR3 length is 18 residues. V dropped 0 bases and J dropped 4; count of bases not matched to a gene: 13. Germline values: CDR1 LGHNA, CDR2 YNFKEQ. The CDR3 loop reads CASSQDRQGALLGYGYTF. CDR3 DNA sequence: TGTGCCAGCAGCCAAGATAGGCAGGGGGCGCTCCTCGGCTATGGCTACACCTTC.

The CDR3 loop is CASSKGPRQPQHF. In DNA form, the CDR3 reads TGTGCCAGCAGTAAGGGACCGCGGCAGCCCCAGCATTTT. The rearrangement links TRBV28 to TRBJ1-5, with D perhaps TRBD1 (5 bases). Germline V gene lookup returns CDR1 MDHEN and CDR2 SYDVKM. V was pared by 5 bases and J by 7 bases, with 12 bases between. The CDR3 has 13 residues.

This clone has ten or more counts. The chain carries TRBV6-5 and TRBJ2-1, with no clear D. V was cut by 2 bases and J by 6 bases, with 2 bases left in between. Germline CDR1 MNHEY, CDR2 SVGAGI. CDR3 length: 11 amino acids. In DNA form, the CDR3 reads TGTGCCAGCAGTTACACCAATGAGCAGTTCTTC. Protein: CASSYTNEQFF.